This T cell receptor beta chain is from a study of cytomegalovirus exposure and HLA in healthy donors. The PCR made use of 60 Vbeta and 13 Jbeta primers. The table came from immunoSEQ multiplex PCR; TCRdb's copy has only in-frame clones and leaves some out. This sample has about 76,000 clones, with just over 70% found just once. Details on this clone: Its target is not known.

Study-level findings and limits: Relative to the approximately 630-donor mean, N-insertions were reportedly fewer in an Asian-associated ancestry cluster in a later analysis. HLA-A and HLA-B allele assignments for most subjects were reportedly predicted accurately using TCR beta sequences. The study labeled 170 or so TCR beta chains cytomegalovirus-associated. Most sequenced TCRs were rare (though some public TCRs occurred in many donors).

This sequence originates from a man in his 60s in good health and CMV-seropositive. The sample taken for sequencing was PBMCs.

The CDR3 DNA sequence: TGTGCCAGCAGTGGATTCGGACAGGGGAGGGACAATGAGCAGTTCTTC. Translation gives CASSGFGQGRDNEQFF. The chain employs TRBV6-1 and TRBJ2-1, with 9 nucleotides matching TRBD1. Germline trimming cut 4 bases from V and 5 bases from J; bases unmatched to any gene: 9. Germline CDR1 and CDR2: MNHNS and SASEGT. The CDR3 consists of 16 residues.